The next 32 T cell receptor beta chains were all read from a single sample in a study of T cells in localized non-small cell lung cancer. Data came from immunoSEQ multiplex PCR; TCRdb stores just in-frame clones and leaves some out. The table lists approximately 140,000 clones, more than 80% of them singletons. The input for sequencing was peripheral blood, taken before any cancer treatment. Receptor source: a female donor of 60 years or more with stage I lung adenocarcinoma.

The table lists this clone with a few counts. The V gene is TRBV9, the J gene TRBJ2-3, with TRBD2 matching 11 bases. The J segment lost 5 bases and the V segment lost 0 bases, leaving 8 bases of the junction unmatched. The CDR3 loop spans 17 amino acids. In germline, CDR1 is SGDLS, CDR2 YYNGEE. The CDR3 loop reads CASSVEGLLAGVDTQYF. CDR3 in DNA: TGTGCCAGCAGCGTAGAAGGGTTACTAGCGGGAGTAGATACGCAGTATTTT.

The chain has TRBV27 and TRBJ2-7, with 10 bases aligning to TRBD1. The CDR3 length is 15 residues. Germline CDR1 is MNHEY and CDR2 is SMNVEV (reference sequence). V lost 3 bases, J lost 4 bases, and 6 bases stayed unmatched. The CDR3 is CASSFRGQGQYEQYF. The CDR3, as DNA: TGTGCCAGCAGTTTTAGGGGACAGGGGCAATACGAGCAGTACTTC.

This clone was picked up one time. The CDR3, as DNA: TGTGCCAGCAGTATTCCGGGACTAGCTACCGGGGAGCTGTTTTTT. Protein sequence: CASSIPGLATGELFF. The chain combines TRBV6-6 with TRBJ2-2, with 9 nucleotides matching TRBD2. Germline CDR1 is MNHNY and CDR2 is SVGAGI (reference sequence). The J segment lost 5 bases and the V segment lost 5 bases, leaving 6 bases of the junction unmatched. The CDR3 loop spans 15 amino acids.

This chain joins TRBV6-1 and TRBJ1-5; 9 positions agree with TRBD1. The CDR3 is made up of 14 amino acids. Trimming cost V 5 bases and J 2 bases; bases outside gene matches: 1. The V gene's germline CDR1 is MNHNS and CDR2 SASEGT. The CDR3 coding sequence is TGTGCCAGCAGTACAGGGGGCGGCAATCAGCCCCAGCATTTT. Its protein is CASSTGGGNQPQHF.

This chain uses TRBV6-6 with TRBJ2-2, with 12 bases aligning to TRBD2. V lost 4 bases, J lost 5 bases, and 5 bases stayed unmatched. Looked up from germline, CDR1 is MNHNY and CDR2 is SVGAGI (reference sequence). This CDR3 has 16 residues. CDR3 sequence reads: CASSFQTSGRTGELFF. CDR3 sequence (DNA): TGTGCCAGCAGTTTCCAGACTAGCGGGAGAACCGGGGAGCTGTTTTTT.

The chain is built from TRBV2 and TRBJ1-2; TRBD1 might be the D (6 bases). The germline V gene encodes CDR1 SNHLY and CDR2 FYNNEI. Trimming removed 4 bases at V and 7 bases at J, with 16 bases between. The CDR3 contains 14 residues. As DNA, the CDR3 is TGTGCCAGCAGTGTACTTACAGGGAAGGGTGGCTACACCTTC. Translated: CASSVLTGKGGYTF.

V gene TRBV5-1 combines with J gene TRBJ2-1; 14 bases line up with TRBD2. V gave up 4 bases and J gave up 9 bases; unmatched junction bases: 9. The CDR3 extends over 16 amino acids. CDR1 and CDR2 from the germline V gene are SGHRS and YFSETQ. The CDR3 loop reads CASSLGTSGSQSEQFF. DNA of the CDR3: TGCGCCAGCAGCCTAGGGACTAGCGGGAGTCAGAGTGAGCAGTTCTTC.

V usage is TRBV28 and J usage is TRBJ2-2; 12 bases are shared with TRBD2. Germline V lookup: CDR1 MDHEN, CDR2 SYDVKM. V lost 2 bases and J lost 4; bases outside the gene matches: 8. This CDR3 is built from 18 residues. The CDR3 DNA sequence: TGTGCCAGCAGTTTACCTAGCGGGAGGGTGGCATCCACCGGGGAGCTGTTTTTT. Protein product: CASSLPSGRVASTGELFF.

The chain is built from TRBV9 and TRBJ2-3; D not resolved. Trimming pared 4 bases from V and 6 bases from J, leaving 12 bases between. Germline V lookup: CDR1 SGDLS, CDR2 YYNGEE. The CDR3 covers 13 residues. The CDR3 DNA sequence: TGTGCCAGCAGCAGATTTTTTACCGATACGCAGTATTTT. Its translation: CASSRFFTDTQYF. The full variable domain, its missing parts supplied by reference TRBV9 and TRBJ2-3, is DSGVTQTPKHLITATGQRVTLRCSPRSGDLSVYWYQQSLDQGLQFLIQYYNGEERAKGNILERFSAQQFPDLHSELNLSSLELGDSALYFCASSRFFTDTQYFGPGTRLTVL.

V is TRBV7-2 and J is TRBJ1-1; 9 bases agree with TRBD1. This CDR3 region has 14 residues. With V trimmed by 5 bases and J by 5 bases, 6 bases remained unmatched. CDR1 and CDR2 (germline): SGHTA, FQGNSA. CDR3 nucleotide sequence: TGTGCCAGCAGCATTGACAGGGGGTGGACTGAAGCTTTCTTT. Translation gives CASSIDRGWTEAFF.

The V call is TRBV18, the J call TRBJ2-7; TRBD2 matches at 9 bases. The length of the CDR3 is 17 residues. With V trimmed by 3 bases and J by 7 bases, 16 bases remained unmatched. Looked up from germline, CDR1 is KGHSH and CDR2 is LQKENI. CDR3 in amino acids: CASSPLPLAGVPGEQYF. Here the CDR3 DNA reads TGTGCCAGCTCACCGCTGCCATTAGCGGGAGTCCCTGGGGAGCAGTACTTC. The full variable domain, completed using reference TRBV18 and TRBJ2-7, is NAGVMQNPRHLVRRRGQEARLRCSPMKGHSHVYWYRQLPEEGLKFMVYLQKENIIDESGMPKERFSAEFPKEGPSILRIQQVVRGDSAAYFCASSPLPLAGVPGEQYFGPGTRLTVT.

This clone was seen only once. The chain joins TRBV9 to TRBJ2-3; 7 positions agree with TRBD2. After removal of 4 bases from V and 2 bases from J, the junction contained 16 bases not matched to a gene. This CDR3 spans 18 amino acids. Germline assignment: CDR1 SGDLS and CDR2 YYNGEE. CDR3: CASSLSGSSGQYTDTQYF. The CDR3 DNA is TGTGCCAGCAGCCTCAGCGGAAGTAGCGGGCAATACACAGATACGCAGTATTTT. The variable domain in full, completed from reference TRBV9 and TRBJ2-3, reads DSGVTQTPKHLITATGQRVTLRCSPRSGDLSVYWYQQSLDQGLQFLIQYYNGEERAKGNILERFSAQQFPDLHSELNLSSLELGDSALYFCASSLSGSSGQYTDTQYFGPGTRLTVL.

This chain links TRBV9 with TRBJ2-4; a possible D gene is TRBD2 (5 bases). This CDR3 has 15 amino acids. Deletions cut 3 bases from V and 0 bases from J, with 10 bases between. Germline CDR1 reads SGDLS; CDR2 reads YYNGEE. The CDR3 sequence: CASSGEGRAKNIQYF. The CDR3 region has the DNA TGTGCCAGCAGCGGAGAGGGAAGAGCCAAAAACATTCAGTACTTC.

This chain links TRBV7-9 with TRBJ1-4; TRBD1 matches at 7 bases. The CDR3 runs 14 residues. Germline CDR1 reads SEHNR; CDR2 reads FQNEAQ (reference sequence). V lost 1 base and J lost 6; bases outside the gene matches: 2. CDR3 loop: CASSLDRGDEKLFF. In DNA, the CDR3 is TGTGCCAGCAGCTTAGACAGGGGTGATGAAAAACTGTTTTTT.

V is TRBV7-6 and J is TRBJ2-2, with 9 positions matching TRBD2. The CDR3 is 16 amino acids. V was clipped by 5 bases and J by 1 base; unmatched bases: 5. CDR1 and CDR2 from the germline V gene are SGHVS and FNYEAQ. The chain's CDR3 is CASSTGTSRNTGELFF. CDR3 bases: TGTGCCAGCAGCACAGGGACTAGCAGGAACACCGGGGAGCTGTTTTTT.

This chain joins TRBV6-1 and TRBJ2-1; D ambiguous. Trimming pared 1 base from V and 13 bases from J, leaving 17 bases between. Germline CDR1 MNHNS, CDR2 SASEGT. The CDR3 extends over 14 amino acids. As DNA, the CDR3 is TGTGCCAGCAGTGAAGATATGTTGAAATACACACAGTTCTTC. Translation: CASSEDMLKYTQFF.

The V gene is TRBV5-1, the J gene TRBJ1-3; TRBD1 matches 8 bases. The V segment lost 5 bases and the J segment 2 bases; nucleotides outside the gene matches: 6. The CDR3 is made up of 15 amino acids. CDR1 is SGHRS, CDR2 YFSETQ, per germline. CDR3 region: CASSYGQGPGNTIYF. CDR3 in DNA: TGCGCCAGCAGTTATGGACAGGGACCTGGAAACACCATATATTTT.

The rearrangement joins TRBV6-1 to TRBJ1-5; possibly TRBD1 for D (5 bases). V was shortened by 2 bases and J by 0 bases, with 14 bases between the two germline ends. Germline V gene lookup returns CDR1 MNHNS and CDR2 SASEGT. This CDR3 is 17 amino acids long. The CDR3 sequence: CASSEKADTFSNQPQHF. CDR3 coding DNA: TGTGCCAGCAGTGAAAAGGCGGACACCTTTAGCAATCAGCCCCAGCATTTT.

A remark on this clone: The junction departs from the called germline gene at one end, perhaps through a read error. V gene TRBV7-3 combines with J gene TRBJ2-7; 8 bases map to TRBD2. The V gene's germline CDR1 is SGHTA and CDR2 FQGTGA. This CDR3 is built from 15 residues. The CDR3 region is CASSLGGRNSDEQYF. The DNA of the CDR3 is TGTGCCAGCAGCTTAGGCGGGAGGAACTCCGACGAGCAGTACTTC.

This chain connects TRBV5-4 to TRBJ2-7; TRBD2 aligns across 13 bases. Germline V gene data show CDR1 as SGHNT and CDR2 as YYREEE (reference sequence). Unmatched junction bases numbered 2, after V lost 2 bases and J lost 3 bases. This CDR3 region has 15 residues. CDR3 DNA: TGTGCCAGCAGCTTTGGACTAGCGGGGGACTACGAGCAGTACTTC. Protein product: CASSFGLAGDYEQYF.

The V call is TRBV11-2, the J call TRBJ1-2; D perhaps matches TRBD1 (5 bases). Germline CDR1 and CDR2: SGHAT and FQNNGV. Trimming removed 0 bases from V and 7 bases from J, with 9 bases in between. This CDR3 region has 13 residues. CDR3 in amino acids: CASSLEGQGGYTF. The CDR3 DNA is TGTGCCAGCAGCTTAGAGGGCCAGGGTGGCTACACCTTC.

The chain joins TRBV1 to TRBJ2-5; TRBD2 is the table's D call and was not checked against the DNA. TRBV1 is a documented pseudogene. The CDR3 totals 18 residues. The CDR3 DNA is TGCACCAGCAGCCAAGATGTTTTCGCGGCGGGAGGGCAAGAGACCCAGTACTTC. It codes for CTSSQDVFAAGGQETQYF.

J is TRBJ2-2 and V is TRBV29-1; tentative D call: TRBD1 (5 bases). The ends were cut back, 4 bases at V and 4 bases at J, with 10 bases in the middle. The CDR3 totals 13 residues. Germline V gene sequence: CDR1 SQVTM, CDR2 ANQGSEA. The chain's CDR3 is CSVGWQGTGELFF. The CDR3 DNA follows: TGCAGCGTTGGATGGCAGGGCACCGGGGAGCTGTTTTTT.

The chain joins TRBV5-1 to TRBJ2-7; D call uncertain. Trimming stripped 0 bases from V and 5 bases from J, with 12 bases between. Germline V lookup: CDR1 SGHRS, CDR2 YFSETQ. The length of the CDR3 is 14 residues. The CDR3 nucleotides read TGCGCCAGCAGCTTGGAGGTACTAAGAAACGAGCAGTACTTC. Amino acids: CASSLEVLRNEQYF.

The rearrangement links TRBV11-1 to TRBJ2-1; TRBD2 matches 10 bases. V shed 4 bases and J 6 bases; nucleotides not matched to a gene: 9. CDR1 SGHAT and CDR2 FQDESV come from the germline V gene (reference sequence). The CDR3 covers 16 residues. The CDR3 here is CASSYSLAGEGNEQFF. The CDR3 region has the DNA TGTGCCAGCAGCTACTCCCTAGCGGGAGAGGGCAATGAGCAGTTCTTC.

The chain has TRBV21-1 and TRBJ2-6; TRBD1 is the table's D call, not checked against the DNA. TRBV21-1 is given as a pseudogene. This CDR3 region has 19 residues. The CDR3 sequence: CASSKLRQVVDSGANVLTF. The CDR3 DNA reads as TGTGCCAGCAGCAAACTCCGACAGGTAGTAGACTCTGGGGCCAACGTCCTGACTTTC.

The rearrangement links TRBV7-2 to TRBJ1-1; TRBD1 is a possible D gene (5 bases). V was clipped by 5 bases and J by 0 bases, with 19 bases between them. Germline lookup yields CDR1 SGHTA and CDR2 FQGNSA. This CDR3 has 17 amino acids. The chain's CDR3 is CASSPLLQGYMNTEAFF. For the CDR3, the DNA is TGTGCCAGCAGCCCCCTACTTCAGGGTTATATGAACACTGAAGCTTTCTTT.

The chain uses TRBV11-2 and TRBJ1-5; no clear D. The CDR3 consists of 15 residues. Per germline, CDR1 SGHAT and CDR2 FQNNGV. Deletions cut 4 bases from V and 2 bases from J, with 12 bases between. The CDR3 DNA reads TGTGCCAGCAGCTCCGGGCCTAATGGCAATCAGCCCCAGCATTTT. Translating gives CASSSGPNGNQPQHF.

This clone was counted between two and nine times. The J gene is TRBJ2-4, the V gene TRBV6-1; the D gene is possibly TRBD1 (6 bases). CDR3 length: 13 amino acids. V was cut by 3 bases and J by 6 bases, with 9 bases left in between. In germline, CDR1 is MNHNS, CDR2 SASEGT. CDR3 region: CASSEGHLNIQYF. DNA for the CDR3: TGTGCCAGCAGTGAGGGACATTTAAACATTCAGTACTTC.

This chain links TRBV6-1 with TRBJ2-5; D possibly corresponds to TRBD2 (5 bases). This CDR3 comprises 15 residues. Trimming took 6 bases from V and 4 from J, leaving 18 bases between them. CDR1 MNHNS and CDR2 SASEGT come from the germline V gene. CDR3 DNA sequence: TGTGCCAGCAGAGGACGCCAAAGGGCGGGAGAGACCCAGTACTTC. This sequence encodes CASRGRQRAGETQYF.

The chain joins TRBV7-2 to TRBJ2-1, with D possibly being TRBD2 (5 bases). V shed 1 base and J shed 2 bases, with 9 bases lying between them. CDR3 length equals 15 residues. Germline CDR1 is SGHTA and CDR2 is FQGNSA. The CDR3 loop is CASSLDSDPYNEQFF. CDR3 DNA: TGTGCCAGCAGCTTAGATAGCGACCCCTACAATGAGCAGTTCTTC.

The chain employs TRBV9 and TRBJ2-5, with D perhaps TRBD1 or TRBD2 (5 bases each). CDR3 length equals 14 residues. V shed 3 bases and J shed 5 bases, with 14 bases lying between them. The V gene's germline CDR1 is SGDLS and CDR2 YYNGEE. The CDR3 protein is CASSGDGVGETQYF. The CDR3 DNA is TGTGCCAGCAGCGGGGACGGGGTCGGGGAGACCCAGTACTTC. Full variable domain (missing parts from reference TRBV9 and TRBJ2-5): DSGVTQTPKHLITATGQRVTLRCSPRSGDLSVYWYQQSLDQGLQFLIQYYNGEERAKGNILERFSAQQFPDLHSELNLSSLELGDSALYFCASSGDGVGETQYFGPGTRLLVL.